These T cell receptor beta chains were read from a single sample in a study of T cell responses to AZD1222 COVID-19 vaccine. Only in-frame clones appear in the TCRdb table, and some are missing; sequencing was by immunoSEQ multiplex PCR. The table has 140,000 to 150,000 clones, approximately 83% seen once. Sequencing was performed on peripheral blood, taken on day 0 of AZD1222 vaccination. These receptors were obtained from an adult in good health. CDR3s include the opening cysteine and the closing phenylalanine or tryptophan.

>TRBJ1-1|TRBV6-5
CASKIRVTGNTEAFF
>TRBJ2-1|TRBV29-1
CSFGTAAGEQFF
>TRBJ2-7|TRBV5-3
CARSLQDYEQYF
>TRBJ2-3|TRBV3-1/TRBV3-2
CASSQNLGTQYF
>TRBJ2-5|TRBV10-3
CAICDPTGGRETQYF
>TRBJ2-5|TRBV3-1/TRBV3-2
CASSQESEQETQYF
>TRBJ2-1|TRBV9
CASSTGTGRRREQFF
>TRBJ1-4|TRBV19
CASSIGGDNEKLFF
>TRBJ1-1|TRBV2
CASSYYRGNTEAFF
>TRBJ1-3|TRBV3-1/TRBV3-2
CASSQEPTGPGNTIYF
>TRBJ1-6|TRBV5-6
CASSVDYNSPLHF
>TRBJ1-2|TRBV6-5
CASTTGAVGGGYTF
>TRBJ2-7|TRBV12-3/TRBV12-4
CASSRGTSNEQYF
>TRBJ1-1|TRBV6-5
CASATGREAEAFF
>TRBJ2-7|TRBV5-1
CASSLVGDRNLYF
>TRBJ2-7|TRBV4-1
CASSQGDVTGLIYEQYF
>TRBJ2-2|TRBV11-3
CASSLVPTGELFF
>TRBJ1-2|TRBV7-8
CASSYGPYGYTF
>TRBJ1-4|TRBV14
CASSRSWTGGSGKLFF
>TRBJ2-3|TRBV2
CASSVDRRTDTQYF
>TRBJ1-5|TRBV7-9
CASSLGGGYEPQHF
>TRBJ2-7|TRBV10-3
CAISESAGASIPYEQYF
>TRBJ1-1|TRBV3-1/TRBV3-2
CASTPGGASFMNTEAFF
>TRBJ1-5|TRBV27
CASSLMAGQPQHF
>TRBJ2-2|TRBV4-2
CASSLDYRERELFF
>TRBJ2-3|TRBV5-1
CASSLWGSGTSGSTDTQYF
>TRBJ2-3|TRBV9
CASSPGTLPSTDTQYF
>TRBJ2-7|TRBV10-2
CATWWSLSSYEQYF